Listed below are T cell receptor beta chains from one sample, sequenced in a study of shared clonotypes between healthy human individuals. Method: immunoSEQ multiplex PCR; TCRdb's copy keeps in-frame clones and lacks some. The table has about 1.5 million clones, over 95% seen once. Sequencing input: naive CD4+ T cells sorted from blood. These receptors came from a man aged 30 to 39 in good health. The CDR3 runs from the conserved cysteine through the conserved F or W. A D gene is named only where the DNA matches it firmly. Part of the rows lack a size; the others show once, few, many or a class for expanded clones.

abundance: .; j_gene: TRBJ2-5; v_gene: TRBV5-5; d_gene: TRBD1; CDR3aa: CASSGTGGETQYF; CDR3nt: TGTGCCAGCAGCGGGACAGGGGGAGAGACCCAGTACTTC
abundance: .; j_gene: TRBJ1-5; v_gene: TRBV6-5; d_gene: .; CDR3aa: CASSHRGSNQPQHF; CDR3nt: TGTGCCAGCAGTCACCGGGGGAGCAATCAGCCCCAGCATTTT
abundance: .; j_gene: TRBJ2-6; v_gene: TRBV18; d_gene: .; CDR3aa: CASSPPSPRGALRNSGANVLTF; CDR3nt: TGTGCCAGCTCACCACCGTCTCCCCGAGGGGCCCTTAGGAACTCTGGGGCCAACGTCCTGACTTTC
abundance: .; j_gene: TRBJ2-7; v_gene: TRBV18; d_gene: TRBD1; CDR3aa: CASSPDRAGEQYF; CDR3nt: TGTGCCAGCTCACCGGACAGGGCCGGCGAGCAGTACTTC
abundance: .; j_gene: TRBJ2-3; v_gene: TRBV5-8; d_gene: TRBD2; CDR3aa: CASRSRSGSLTDTQYF; CDR3nt: TGTGCCAGCCGGAGTCGCAGCGGGAGTTTAACAGATACGCAGTATTTT
abundance: .; j_gene: TRBJ2-7; v_gene: TRBV29-1; d_gene: TRBD2; CDR3aa: CSVVGRISYEQYF; CDR3nt: TGCAGCGTTGTCGGGAGGATCTCCTACGAGCAGTACTTC
abundance: .; j_gene: TRBJ2-3; v_gene: TRBV9; d_gene: TRBD2; CDR3aa: CASSAGTSASTDTQYF; CDR3nt: TGTGCCAGCAGCGCCGGGACTAGCGCAAGCACAGATACGCAGTATTTT
abundance: .; j_gene: TRBJ1-3; v_gene: TRBV18; d_gene: .; CDR3aa: CASSLLTVRDEDSGNTIYF; CDR3nt: TGTGCCAGCTCACTTCTAACCGTTCGGGACGAAGACTCTGGAAACACCATATATTTT
abundance: few; j_gene: TRBJ2-1; v_gene: TRBV11-2; d_gene: .; CDR3aa: CASSLDAQDYNEQFF; CDR3nt: TGTGCCAGCAGCTTAGATGCACAGGATTACAATGAGCAGTTCTTC
abundance: .; j_gene: TRBJ1-2; v_gene: TRBV5-4; d_gene: TRBD1; CDR3aa: CASSSGQGAANYGYTF; CDR3nt: TGTGCCAGCAGTTCGGGACAGGGGGCCGCTAACTATGGCTACACCTTC
abundance: once; j_gene: TRBJ1-2; v_gene: TRBV7-2; d_gene: TRBD1; CDR3aa: CASSLTGSSNYGYTF; CDR3nt: TGTGCCAGCAGCCTGACAGGGTCGTCTAACTATGGCTACACCTTC
abundance: .; j_gene: TRBJ2-7; v_gene: TRBV5-5; d_gene: TRBD2; CDR3aa: CASSLLAGGLEQYF; CDR3nt: TGTGCCAGCAGCTTATTAGCGGGAGGACTCGAGCAGTACTTC
abundance: .; j_gene: TRBJ2-2; v_gene: TRBV5-1; d_gene: TRBD2; CDR3aa: CASGLAGGTGELFF; CDR3nt: TGCGCCAGCGGACTAGCGGGAGGCACCGGGGAGCTGTTTTTT
abundance: .; j_gene: TRBJ2-7; v_gene: TRBV27; d_gene: TRBD1; CDR3aa: CASSQRRQGPYEQYF; CDR3nt: TGTGCCAGCAGCCAAAGGAGACAGGGACCCTACGAGCAGTACTTC
abundance: .; j_gene: TRBJ2-2; v_gene: TRBV9; d_gene: TRBD2; CDR3aa: CASSVITSVGTGELFF; CDR3nt: TGTGCCAGCAGCGTAATTACTAGCGTTGGCACCGGGGAGCTGTTTTTT
abundance: once; j_gene: TRBJ1-1; v_gene: TRBV7-2; d_gene: .; CDR3aa: CASSLVSWGRVSTEAFF; CDR3nt: TGTGCCAGCAGCTTAGTGTCGTGGGGGCGGGTTTCCACTGAAGCTTTCTTT
abundance: .; j_gene: TRBJ2-1; v_gene: TRBV19; d_gene: .; CDR3aa: CASSIERQGRGNEQFF; CDR3nt: TGTGCCAGTAGTATAGAAAGACAGGGGAGGGGGAATGAGCAGTTCTTC
abundance: .; j_gene: TRBJ2-7; v_gene: TRBV30; d_gene: .; CDR3aa: CAWSALQTYF; CDR3nt: TGTGCCTGGAGTGCCCTACAGACGTACTTC
abundance: .; j_gene: TRBJ1-2; v_gene: TRBV2; d_gene: .; CDR3aa: CASGAGNYGYTF; CDR3nt: TGTGCCAGCGGGGCAGGGAACTATGGCTACACCTTC
abundance: .; j_gene: TRBJ1-3; v_gene: TRBV10-1; d_gene: .; CDR3aa: CASSDPRESSGNTIYF; CDR3nt: TGCGCCAGCAGTGATCCTAGGGAGAGCTCTGGAAACACCATATATTTT
abundance: .; j_gene: TRBJ2-2; v_gene: TRBV19; d_gene: .; CDR3aa: CASSGLGGVGELFF; CDR3nt: TGTGCCAGTAGTGGCTTAGGAGGGGTCGGGGAGCTGTTTTTT
abundance: .; j_gene: TRBJ2-2; v_gene: TRBV5-1; d_gene: .; CDR3aa: CASSTFTGNTGELFF; CDR3nt: TGCGCCAGCAGCACCTTCACAGGGAACACCGGGGAGCTGTTTTTT
abundance: .; j_gene: TRBJ1-1; v_gene: TRBV2; d_gene: .; CDR3aa: CASRKSGGTEAFF; CDR3nt: TGTGCCAGCAGGAAGAGTGGGGGGACCGAAGCTTTCTTT
abundance: .; j_gene: TRBJ1-1; v_gene: TRBV10-3; d_gene: TRBD1; CDR3aa: CAISPGGGEAFF; CDR3nt: TGTGCCATCAGCCCAGGGGGAGGGGAAGCTTTCTTT
abundance: .; j_gene: TRBJ2-7; v_gene: TRBV9; d_gene: TRBD2; CDR3aa: CASSVGSSGPYEQYF; CDR3nt: TGTGCCAGCAGCGTAGGTTCTAGCGGACCCTACGAGCAGTACTTC
abundance: .; j_gene: TRBJ1-1; v_gene: TRBV30; d_gene: TRBD1; CDR3aa: CAWITGVEAFF; CDR3nt: TGTGCCTGGATTACAGGGGTTGAAGCTTTCTTT
abundance: .; j_gene: TRBJ1-1; v_gene: TRBV27; d_gene: .; CDR3aa: CASSLHGTVEGNTEAFF; CDR3nt: TGTGCCAGCAGTTTACACGGGACGGTTGAGGGGAACACTGAAGCTTTCTTT
abundance: .; j_gene: TRBJ2-2; v_gene: TRBV2; d_gene: .; CDR3aa: CASSGSGNTGELFF; CDR3nt: TGTGCCAGCAGTGGATCTGGGAACACCGGGGAGCTGTTTTTT
abundance: .; j_gene: TRBJ2-7; v_gene: TRBV5-1; d_gene: .; CDR3aa: CASSTRTQTYEQYF; CDR3nt: TGCGCCAGCAGCACACGGACACAAACTTACGAGCAGTACTTC
abundance: .; j_gene: TRBJ1-2; v_gene: TRBV9; d_gene: TRBD1; CDR3aa: CASSEGTGNYGYTF; CDR3nt: TGTGCCAGCAGCGAGGGGACAGGGAACTATGGCTACACCTTC
abundance: .; j_gene: TRBJ2-1; v_gene: TRBV9; d_gene: .; CDR3aa: CASSVAGDSYNEQFF; CDR3nt: TGTGCCAGCAGCGTAGCTGGTGATTCCTACAATGAGCAGTTCTTC
abundance: .; j_gene: TRBJ1-1; v_gene: TRBV10-3; d_gene: .; CDR3aa: CAISEPALDAFF; CDR3nt: TGTGCCATCAGTGAGCCGGCTCTTGATGCTTTCTTT
abundance: .; j_gene: TRBJ2-7; v_gene: TRBV5-5; d_gene: TRBD2; CDR3aa: CASSFGLAEDYEQYF; CDR3nt: TGTGCCAGCAGCTTCGGGCTAGCGGAAGACTACGAGCAGTACTTC
abundance: .; j_gene: TRBJ2-2; v_gene: TRBV5-1; d_gene: TRBD1; CDR3aa: CASSLSGQGLTGELFF; CDR3nt: TGCGCCAGCAGCTTATCAGGACAGGGCTTAACCGGGGAGCTGTTTTTT
abundance: .; j_gene: TRBJ2-1; v_gene: TRBV10-3; d_gene: .; CDR3aa: CAISESGLYDEQFF; CDR3nt: TGTGCCATCAGTGAGTCAGGGTTGTATGATGAGCAGTTCTTC
abundance: .; j_gene: TRBJ2-1; v_gene: TRBV7-3; d_gene: .; CDR3aa: CASSEFGPLDEQFF; CDR3nt: TGTGCCAGCAGCGAATTTGGACCTCTAGATGAGCAGTTCTTC
abundance: once; j_gene: TRBJ1-1; v_gene: TRBV4-3; d_gene: .; CDR3aa: CASSQEWTIMNTEAFF; CDR3nt: TGCGCCAGCAGCCAAGAATGGACGATTATGAACACTGAAGCTTTCTTT
abundance: .; j_gene: TRBJ2-7; v_gene: TRBV27; d_gene: .; CDR3aa: CASSLRALYEQYF; CDR3nt: TGTGCCAGCAGTTTAAGGGCCCTGTACGAGCAGTACTTC
abundance: once; j_gene: TRBJ2-7; v_gene: TRBV5-1; d_gene: .; CDR3aa: CASSSGPTYEQYF; CDR3nt: TGCGCCAGCAGCTCGGGACCTACATACGAGCAGTACTTC
abundance: .; j_gene: TRBJ2-1; v_gene: TRBV7-3; d_gene: .; CDR3aa: CASSLSSRGDEQFF; CDR3nt: TGTGCCAGCAGCTTAAGTTCACGAGGTGATGAGCAGTTCTTC
abundance: .; j_gene: TRBJ1-3; v_gene: TRBV5-6; d_gene: .; CDR3aa: CASSLPTGQSGNTIYF; CDR3nt: TGTGCCAGCAGCTTGCCTACCGGACAGAGTGGAAACACCATATATTTT
abundance: .; j_gene: TRBJ2-3; v_gene: TRBV19; d_gene: .; CDR3aa: CASSPDFTDTQYF; CDR3nt: TGTGCCAGTAGTCCGGACTTCACAGATACGCAGTATTTT
abundance: .; j_gene: TRBJ2-2; v_gene: TRBV7-8; d_gene: TRBD1; CDR3aa: CASSLLGQLNTGELFF; CDR3nt: TGTGCCAGCAGCCTACTGGGACAGTTAAACACCGGGGAGCTGTTTTTT
abundance: .; j_gene: TRBJ2-3; v_gene: TRBV11-2; d_gene: TRBD1; CDR3aa: CASSFGTGGADTQYF; CDR3nt: TGTGCCAGCAGCTTCGGGACAGGGGGCGCAGATACGCAGTATTTT
abundance: .; j_gene: TRBJ1-3; v_gene: TRBV28; d_gene: .; CDR3aa: CASSSHPSSGNTIYF; CDR3nt: TGTGCCAGCAGTTCTCACCCCAGCTCTGGAAACACCATATATTTT
abundance: .; j_gene: TRBJ2-3; v_gene: TRBV11-2; d_gene: .; CDR3aa: CASSLGETSTDTQYF; CDR3nt: TGTGCCAGCAGCTTAGGAGAAACTAGCACAGATACGCAGTATTTT
abundance: .; j_gene: TRBJ1-3; v_gene: TRBV7-8; d_gene: .; CDR3aa: CASSLGGGGGNTIYF; CDR3nt: TGTGCCAGCAGCCTAGGAGGCGGCGGAGGAAACACCATATATTTT
abundance: .; j_gene: TRBJ2-1; v_gene: TRBV5-6; d_gene: .; CDR3aa: CASSRLAGSYNEQFF; CDR3nt: TGTGCCAGCAGCCGTTTGGCGGGCTCCTACAATGAGCAGTTCTTC
abundance: .; j_gene: TRBJ2-3; v_gene: TRBV5-4; d_gene: TRBD2; CDR3aa: CASSPGTRPDTQYF; CDR3nt: TGTGCCAGCAGCCCAGGGACTAGACCTGATACGCAGTATTTT
abundance: once; j_gene: TRBJ2-7; v_gene: TRBV6-6; d_gene: TRBD1; CDR3aa: CASSYLGQGLGEQYF; CDR3nt: TGTGCCAGCAGTTACCTTGGACAGGGGTTGGGGGAGCAGTACTTC
abundance: .; j_gene: TRBJ1-5; v_gene: TRBV4-1; d_gene: .; CDR3aa: CASSQGASLSNQPQHF; CDR3nt: TGCGCCAGCAGCCAAGGAGCCTCCTTAAGCAATCAGCCCCAGCATTTT
abundance: .; j_gene: TRBJ2-5; v_gene: TRBV18; d_gene: TRBD2; CDR3aa: CASSPLAGGRETQYF; CDR3nt: TGTGCCAGCTCACCGCTAGCGGGAGGAAGAGAGACCCAGTACTTC
abundance: .; j_gene: TRBJ1-4; v_gene: TRBV9; d_gene: .; CDR3aa: CASSVQGHGEKLFF; CDR3nt: TGTGCCAGCAGCGTCCAGGGACACGGAGAAAAACTGTTTTTT
abundance: .; j_gene: TRBJ2-7; v_gene: TRBV5-4; d_gene: .; CDR3aa: CASSLGLLESEQYF; CDR3nt: TGTGCCAGCAGCTTGGGCCTTTTAGAAAGCGAGCAGTACTTC
abundance: .; j_gene: TRBJ2-1; v_gene: TRBV11-1; d_gene: TRBD2; CDR3aa: CASSHPYLAGGPSGGQFF; CDR3nt: TGTGCCAGCTCTCATCCTTATCTGGCGGGAGGGCCCTCGGGCGGGCAGTTCTTC
abundance: .; j_gene: TRBJ2-7; v_gene: TRBV28; d_gene: .; CDR3aa: CASSFWDGTLNRYEQYF; CDR3nt: TGTGCCAGCAGTTTCTGGGACGGGACCCTGAATAGGTACGAGCAGTACTTC
abundance: .; j_gene: TRBJ2-1; v_gene: TRBV27; d_gene: .; CDR3aa: CASSSVPGGKFYNEQFF; CDR3nt: TGTGCCAGCAGTTCGGTCCCGGGTGGGAAGTTCTACAATGAGCAGTTCTTC